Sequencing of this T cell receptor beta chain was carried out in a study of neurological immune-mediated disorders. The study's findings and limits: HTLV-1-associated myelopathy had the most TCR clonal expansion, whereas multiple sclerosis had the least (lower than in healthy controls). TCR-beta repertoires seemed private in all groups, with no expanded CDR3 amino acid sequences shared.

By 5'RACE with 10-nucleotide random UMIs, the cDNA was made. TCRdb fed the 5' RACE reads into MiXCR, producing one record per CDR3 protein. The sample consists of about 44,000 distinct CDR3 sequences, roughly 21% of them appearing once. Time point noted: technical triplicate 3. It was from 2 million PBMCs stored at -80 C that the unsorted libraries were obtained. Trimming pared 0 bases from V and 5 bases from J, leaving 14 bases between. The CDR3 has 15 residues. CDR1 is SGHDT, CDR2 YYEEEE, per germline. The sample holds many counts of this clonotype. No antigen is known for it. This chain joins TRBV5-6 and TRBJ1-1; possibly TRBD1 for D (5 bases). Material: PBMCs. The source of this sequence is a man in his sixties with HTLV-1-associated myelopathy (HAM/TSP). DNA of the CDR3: TGTGCCAGCAGCTTGGGGGCCAGGGTTTGGACTGAAGCTTTCTTT. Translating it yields CASSLGARVWTEAFF.